This entry lists 11 T cell receptor beta chains sequenced from one sample in a study of T cell changes during pregnancy in multiple sclerosis (dated by TCRdb to the late 2010s). The library was produced with the immunoSEQ multiplex PCR assay. The clones in this table, taken by TCRdb from immuneACCESS, are in-frame only. Not every clone is retained; where verified, under half of the shortfall comes from an unresolved V gene, and the cause of the rest is unknown. A total of fewer than 70,000 clones appear in this sample, over 80% of them only once. The top ten constitute roughly 2.5% of the sample. The sequencing used peripheral blood, collected in the second trimester of pregnancy. These receptors were obtained from a female donor in good health, enrolled as a control in a pregnancy study.

The rearrangement links TRBV19 to TRBJ2-7; no reliable D call. V lost 3 bases to trimming and J lost 4 bases, with 7 bases between them. The V gene's germline CDR1 is LNHDA and CDR2 SQIVND (reference sequence). The CDR3 contains 12 residues. The CDR3 sequence: CASSMGRYEQYF. DNA of the CDR3: TGTGCCAGTAGTATGGGCAGATACGAGCAGTACTTC.

Only one count was recorded for this clone. V is TRBV7-3 and J is TRBJ2-1; TRBD1 agrees at 9 bases. The CDR3 consists of 15 residues. The germline V gene encodes CDR1 SGHTA and CDR2 FQGTGA. V lost 0 bases and J lost 8; bases outside the gene matches: 5. CDR3 sequence reads: CASSLTGGQGDEQFF. The DNA of the CDR3 is TGTGCCAGCAGCTTAACGGGGGGACAGGGTGATGAGCAGTTCTTC.

In its sample, this clone was seen once. The V call is TRBV7-9, the J call TRBJ2-7; possibly TRBD2 for D (6 bases). This CDR3 spans 16 amino acids. V was clipped by 5 bases and J by 4 bases, with 21 bases between them. Per the germline V gene, CDR1 is SEHNR and CDR2 is FQNEAQ (reference sequence). CDR3 loop: CASSDGPGEGTYEQYF. DNA of the CDR3: TGTGCCAGCAGCGACGGCCCGGGAGAGGGAACGTACGAGCAGTACTTC. The full variable domain, in which reference TRBV7-9 and TRBJ2-7 provide the parts outside the CDR3, is DTGVSQNPRHKITKRGQNVTFRCDPISEHNRLYWYRQTLGQGPEFLTYFQNEAQLEKSRLLSDRFSAERPKGSFSTLEIQRTEQGDSAMYLCASSDGPGEGTYEQYFGPGTRLTVT.

J is TRBJ2-7 and V is TRBV7-2; 12 bases are shared with TRBD2. Germline trimming cut 5 bases from V and 4 bases from J; bases unmatched to any gene: 6. Germline CDR1 and CDR2: SGHTA and FQGNSA. The CDR3 has 15 residues. Here the CDR3 reads CASSLRLAGEYEQYF. DNA of the CDR3: TGTGCCAGCAGCCTAAGACTAGCGGGAGAGTACGAGCAGTACTTC.

This sequence joins TRBV18 and TRBJ2-3, with D hard to call. The V end lost 0 bases, the J end lost 6 bases, and 16 bases lay between the germline ends. Germline CDR1 reads KGHSH; CDR2 reads LQKENI. This CDR3 region has 16 residues. The CDR3 coding sequence is TGTGCCAGCTCACCACCTGCTAGTCGAGTGTCGGATACGCAGTATTTT. This encodes CASSPPASRVSDTQYF.

The rearrangement uses TRBV9 and TRBJ2-3; TRBD2 agrees at 12 bases. Losses at the gene ends were 2 bases for V and 4 bases for J; bases not matched to a gene: 8. The CDR3 runs 17 residues. Looked up from germline, CDR1 is SGDLS and CDR2 is YYNGEE. The CDR3 protein is CASSVGASGGGADTQYF. In DNA form, the CDR3 reads TGTGCCAGCAGCGTTGGAGCTAGCGGGGGGGGAGCAGATACGCAGTATTTT.

V gene TRBV28 combines with J gene TRBJ1-2; D gene uncertain. This CDR3 has 14 amino acids. CDR1 is MDHEN and CDR2 is SYDVKM in the germline V gene. Between the trimmed V and J ends, which lost 3 bases and 8 bases, there was a span of 16 bases. This chain's CDR3 is CASSLRANEGGYTF. As DNA, the CDR3 is TGTGCCAGCAGTTTGAGGGCAAACGAGGGAGGCTACACCTTC.

The chain uses TRBV18 and TRBJ1-2; D not resolved. The germline V gene encodes CDR1 KGHSH and CDR2 LQKENI. Trimming took 4 bases from V and 6 from J, leaving 12 bases between them. The CDR3 consists of 13 residues. The CDR3 loop is CASSLDGRNGYTF. The CDR3, as DNA: TGTGCCAGCTCACTGGACGGGAGGAATGGCTACACCTTC.

V is TRBV7-3 and J is TRBJ1-6; the D is unclear. V lost 1 base, J lost 4 bases, and 5 bases lay in between. The V gene's germline CDR1 is SGHTA and CDR2 FQGTGA. The CDR3 runs 14 residues. The chain's CDR3 is CASSLNTYNSPLHF. The CDR3 DNA sequence: TGTGCCAGCAGCTTAAACACGTATAATTCACCCCTCCACTTT.

This rearrangement joins TRBV6-6 to TRBJ2-6; no definite D call. V lost 6 bases, J lost 2 bases, and 5 bases lay in between. The CDR3 length is 13 residues. Germline V gene sequence: CDR1 MNHNY, CDR2 SVGAGI (reference sequence). CDR3 DNA sequence: TGTGCCAGCAGCCCCACTGGGGCCAACGTCCTGACTTTC. It is translated as CASSPTGANVLTF.

The chain carries TRBV2 and TRBJ1-5; 7 bases align to TRBD1. CDR1 and CDR2 from the germline V gene are SNHLY and FYNNEI. V lost 6 bases and J lost 3; bases outside the gene matches: 5. The CDR3 runs 14 residues. The CDR3 DNA reads as TGTGCCAGCAGCTTTAGGGGGCCCAATCAGCCCCAGCATTTT. Encoded protein: CASSFRGPNQPQHF.